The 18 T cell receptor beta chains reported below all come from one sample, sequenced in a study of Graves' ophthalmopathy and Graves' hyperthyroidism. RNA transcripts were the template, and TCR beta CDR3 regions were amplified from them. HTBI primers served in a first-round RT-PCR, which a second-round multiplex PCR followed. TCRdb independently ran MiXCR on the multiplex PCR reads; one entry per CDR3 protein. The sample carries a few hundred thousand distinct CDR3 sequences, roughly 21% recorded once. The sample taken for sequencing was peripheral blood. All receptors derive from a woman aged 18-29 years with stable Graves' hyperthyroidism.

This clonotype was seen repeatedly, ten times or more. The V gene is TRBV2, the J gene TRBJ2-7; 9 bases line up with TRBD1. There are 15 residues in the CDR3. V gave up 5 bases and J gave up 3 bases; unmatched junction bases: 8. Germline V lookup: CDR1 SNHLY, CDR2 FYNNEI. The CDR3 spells CASSLGQGGHYEQYF. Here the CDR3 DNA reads TGTGCCAGCAGTCTGGGACAGGGTGGGCACTACGAGCAGTACTTC. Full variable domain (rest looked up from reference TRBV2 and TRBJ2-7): EPEVTQTPSHQVTQMGQEVILRCVPISNHLYFYWYRQILGQKVEFLVSFYNNEISEKSEIFDDQFSVERPDGSNFTLKIRSTKLEDSAMYFCASSLGQGGHYEQYFGPGTRLTVT.

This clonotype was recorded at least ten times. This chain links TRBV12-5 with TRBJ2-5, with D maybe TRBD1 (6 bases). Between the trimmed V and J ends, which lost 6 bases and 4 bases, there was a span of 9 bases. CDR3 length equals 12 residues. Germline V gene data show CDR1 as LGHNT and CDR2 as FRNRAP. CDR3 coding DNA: TGTGCTAGTGGGACAGGTGGAGAGACCCAGTACTTC. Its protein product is CASGTGGETQYF.

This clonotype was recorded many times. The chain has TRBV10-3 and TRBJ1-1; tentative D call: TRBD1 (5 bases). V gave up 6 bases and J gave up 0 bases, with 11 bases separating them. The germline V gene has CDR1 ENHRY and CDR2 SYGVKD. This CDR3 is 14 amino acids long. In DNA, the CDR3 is TGTGCCATCAGCGCGGCAGGGTTGAACACTGAAGCTTTCTTT. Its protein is CAISAAGLNTEAFF.

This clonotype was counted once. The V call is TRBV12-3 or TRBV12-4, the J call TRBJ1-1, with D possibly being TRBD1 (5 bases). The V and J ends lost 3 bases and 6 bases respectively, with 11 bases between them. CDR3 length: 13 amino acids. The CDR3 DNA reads TGTGCCAGCAGTTTTGCGGGGCTCGCTGAAGCTTTCTTT. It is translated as CASSFAGLAEAFF.

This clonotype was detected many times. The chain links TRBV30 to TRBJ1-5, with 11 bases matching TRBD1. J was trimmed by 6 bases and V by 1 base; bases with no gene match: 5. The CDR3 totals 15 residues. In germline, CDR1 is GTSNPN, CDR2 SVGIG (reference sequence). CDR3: CAWSGTGGLVQPQHF. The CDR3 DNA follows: TGTGCCTGGAGTGGGACAGGGGGCCTTGTTCAGCCCCAGCATTTT.

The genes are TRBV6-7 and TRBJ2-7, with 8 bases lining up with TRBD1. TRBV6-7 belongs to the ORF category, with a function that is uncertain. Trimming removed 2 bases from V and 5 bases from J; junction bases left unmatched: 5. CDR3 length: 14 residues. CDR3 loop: CASSYADRVHEQYF. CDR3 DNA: TGTGCCAGCAGTTACGCGGACAGGGTCCACGAGCAGTACTTC.

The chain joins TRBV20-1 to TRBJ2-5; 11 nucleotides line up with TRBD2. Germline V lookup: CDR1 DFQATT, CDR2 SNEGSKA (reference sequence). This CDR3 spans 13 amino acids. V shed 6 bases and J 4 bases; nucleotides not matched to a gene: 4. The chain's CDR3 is CSAPSGGTETQYF. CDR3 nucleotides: TGCAGTGCCCCTAGCGGGGGGACAGAGACCCAGTACTTC.

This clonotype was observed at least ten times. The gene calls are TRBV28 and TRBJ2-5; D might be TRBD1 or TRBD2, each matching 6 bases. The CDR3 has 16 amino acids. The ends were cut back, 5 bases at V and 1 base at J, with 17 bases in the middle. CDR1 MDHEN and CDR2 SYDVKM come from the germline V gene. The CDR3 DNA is TGTGCCAGCAGTCCCATGAGGGGGAGGCGCCAAGAGACCCAGTACTTC. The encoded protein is CASSPMRGRRQETQYF.

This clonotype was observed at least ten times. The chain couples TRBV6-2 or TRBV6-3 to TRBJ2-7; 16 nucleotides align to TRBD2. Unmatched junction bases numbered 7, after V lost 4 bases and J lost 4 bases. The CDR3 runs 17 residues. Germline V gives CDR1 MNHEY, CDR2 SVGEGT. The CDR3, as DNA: TGTGCCAGCAGTTCAACGGGACTAGCGGGAGGGTGGTACGAGCAGTACTTC. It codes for CASSSTGLAGGWYEQYF.

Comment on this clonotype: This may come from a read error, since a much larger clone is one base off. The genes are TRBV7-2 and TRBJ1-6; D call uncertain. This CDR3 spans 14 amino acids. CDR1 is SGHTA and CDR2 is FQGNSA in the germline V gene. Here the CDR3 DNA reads TGTGCCAGCAGCTTAGAATCGGTTCGGTCACACCTCCACTTT. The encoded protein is CASSLESVRSHLHF.

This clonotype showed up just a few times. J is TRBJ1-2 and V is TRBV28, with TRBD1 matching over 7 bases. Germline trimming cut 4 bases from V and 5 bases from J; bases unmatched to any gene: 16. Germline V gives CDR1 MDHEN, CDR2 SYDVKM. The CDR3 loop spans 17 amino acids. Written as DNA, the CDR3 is TGTGCCAGCAGTTATCCGGGACAGAAGACGACCCATTATGGCTACACCTTC. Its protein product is CASSYPGQKTTHYGYTF.

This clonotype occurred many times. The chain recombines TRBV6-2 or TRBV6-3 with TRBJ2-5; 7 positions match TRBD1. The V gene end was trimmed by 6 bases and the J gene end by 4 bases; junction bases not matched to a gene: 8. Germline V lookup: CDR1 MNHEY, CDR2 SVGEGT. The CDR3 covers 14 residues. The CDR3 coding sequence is TGTGCCAGCAGAATTACAGGGGAACGAGAGACCCAGTACTTC. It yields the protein CASRITGERETQYF.

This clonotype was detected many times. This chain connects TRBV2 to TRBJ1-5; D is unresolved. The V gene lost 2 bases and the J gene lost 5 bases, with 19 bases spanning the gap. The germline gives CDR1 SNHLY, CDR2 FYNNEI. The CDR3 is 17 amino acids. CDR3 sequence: CASSERSGRLDYQPQHF. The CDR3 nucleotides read TGTGCCAGCAGTGAACGGTCGGGGAGACTAGATTATCAGCCCCAGCATTTT.

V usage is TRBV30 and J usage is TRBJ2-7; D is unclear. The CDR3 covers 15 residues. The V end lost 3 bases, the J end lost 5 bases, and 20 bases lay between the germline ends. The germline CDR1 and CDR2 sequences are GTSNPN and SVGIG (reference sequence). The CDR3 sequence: CAWSPPMAAPHEQYF. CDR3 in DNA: TGTGCCTGGAGCCCTCCGATGGCAGCTCCCCACGAGCAGTACTTC.

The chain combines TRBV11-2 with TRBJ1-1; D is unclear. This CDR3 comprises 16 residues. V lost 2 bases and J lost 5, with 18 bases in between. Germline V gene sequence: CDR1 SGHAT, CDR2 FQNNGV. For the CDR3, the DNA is TGTGCCAGCAGCTTAAGCCCTCAACGGAGCCGGACTGAAGCTTTCTTT. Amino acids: CASSLSPQRSRTEAFF.

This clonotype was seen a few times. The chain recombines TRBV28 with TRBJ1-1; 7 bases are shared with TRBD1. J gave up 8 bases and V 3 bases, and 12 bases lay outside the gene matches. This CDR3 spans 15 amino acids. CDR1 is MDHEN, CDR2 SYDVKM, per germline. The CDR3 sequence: CASSLRVPGTEEAFF. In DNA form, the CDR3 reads TGTGCCAGCAGTTTGCGGGTACCGGGGACAGAAGAAGCTTTCTTT.

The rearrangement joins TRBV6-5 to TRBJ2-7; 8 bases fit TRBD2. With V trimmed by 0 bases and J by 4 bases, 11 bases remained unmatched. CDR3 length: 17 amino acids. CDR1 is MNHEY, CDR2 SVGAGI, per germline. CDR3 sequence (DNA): TGTGCCAGCAGTTACTCGTCCGCGGGAGGCCGGGTATACGAGCAGTACTTC. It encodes CASSYSSAGGRVYEQYF.

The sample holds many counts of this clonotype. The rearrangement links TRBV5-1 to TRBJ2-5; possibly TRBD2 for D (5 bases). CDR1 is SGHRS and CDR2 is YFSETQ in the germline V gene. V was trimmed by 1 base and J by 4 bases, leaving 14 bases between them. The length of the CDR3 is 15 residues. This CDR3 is CASSLRGLIGETQYF. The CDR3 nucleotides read TGCGCCAGCAGCTTGCGCGGACTGATCGGAGAGACCCAGTACTTC. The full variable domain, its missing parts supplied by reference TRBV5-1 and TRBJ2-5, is KAGVTQTPRYLIKTRGQQVTLSCSPISGHRSVSWYQQTPGQGLQFLFEYFSETQRNKGNFPGRFSGRQFSNSRSEMNVSTLELGDSALYLCASSLRGLIGETQYFGPGTRLLVL.